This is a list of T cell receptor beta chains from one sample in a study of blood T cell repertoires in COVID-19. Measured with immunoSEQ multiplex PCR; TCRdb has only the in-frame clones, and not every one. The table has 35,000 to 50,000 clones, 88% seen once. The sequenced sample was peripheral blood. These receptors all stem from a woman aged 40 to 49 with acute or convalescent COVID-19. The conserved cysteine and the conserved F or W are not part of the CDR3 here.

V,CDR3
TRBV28,ASSLAGAWETQY
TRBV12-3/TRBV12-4,ASSFHMNTEAF
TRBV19,ASSEIAGGVNTQY
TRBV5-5,ASSRAGTAGNTIY
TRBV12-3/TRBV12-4,ASSPQDSYEQY
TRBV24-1,ATSDNGGLDYGYT
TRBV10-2,ASSEWSSYNSPLH
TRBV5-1,ASSLGGLSDTEAF
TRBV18,ASSPGGQQGTEAF
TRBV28,ASSPDVPAAGVPGELF
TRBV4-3,ASSQSWQNTEAF
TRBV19,ASSIDLLDREEQY
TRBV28,ASSLYGGGGELF
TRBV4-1,ASSHEGTSGRGSGETQY
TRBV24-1,ATSDRGCYYEQY
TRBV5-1,ASSFGGSGPKKETQY
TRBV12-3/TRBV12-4,ASSFPPLNIQY
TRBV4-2,ASSQEPDRVNTEAF
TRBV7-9,ASSLSGRDEQY
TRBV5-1,ASFTGEVYNEQF
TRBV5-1,ASSLGLTGSGNIQY
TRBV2,ASSEWWQTPSSYNSPLH
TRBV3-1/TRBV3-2,ASSPFNPMESGANVLT
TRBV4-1,ASSLIRGRGTNEKLF
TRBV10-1,ASSAASGNNEQF
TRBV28,ASSLSPGRITKNIQY
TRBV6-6,ASTQGAQPQH
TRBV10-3,AITPGQPRSQQY
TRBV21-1,ARRREGGNTEAF
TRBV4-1,ASSQDRGETVTDTQY
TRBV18,ASSPPRTALSGANVLT
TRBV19,ASSIVPTGTDTQY
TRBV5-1,ASRWGGTPGNTIY
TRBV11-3,ASSLYGSTEAF
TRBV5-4,ASSLPGAAADTQY
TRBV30,AWSFQGAEAF
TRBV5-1,ASSRGASLSYEQY
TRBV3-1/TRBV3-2,ASSPRGPSSTDTQY
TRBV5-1,ASSSGQGVGETQY
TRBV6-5,ASSSPTVYGYT
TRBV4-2,ASSLGGNYEQY
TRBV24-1,ATSDRAPGAQPQH
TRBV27,ASSFGQGASPLH
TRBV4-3,ASSQTVSFMNTEAF